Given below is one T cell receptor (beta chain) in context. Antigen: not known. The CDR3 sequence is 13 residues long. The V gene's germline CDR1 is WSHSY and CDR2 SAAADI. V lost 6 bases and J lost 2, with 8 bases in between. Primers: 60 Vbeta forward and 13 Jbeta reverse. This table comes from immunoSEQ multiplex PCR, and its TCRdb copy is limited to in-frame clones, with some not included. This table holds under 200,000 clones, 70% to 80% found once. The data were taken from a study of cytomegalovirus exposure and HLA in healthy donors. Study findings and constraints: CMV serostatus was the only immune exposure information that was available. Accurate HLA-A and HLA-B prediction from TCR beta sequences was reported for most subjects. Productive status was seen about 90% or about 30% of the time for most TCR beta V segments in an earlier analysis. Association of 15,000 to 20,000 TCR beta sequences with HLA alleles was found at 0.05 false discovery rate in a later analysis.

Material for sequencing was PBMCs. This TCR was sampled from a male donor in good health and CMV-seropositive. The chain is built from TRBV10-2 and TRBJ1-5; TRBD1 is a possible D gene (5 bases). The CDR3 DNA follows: TGCGCCAGCAGCGACAGTGGCAATCAGCCCCAGCATTTT. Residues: CASSDSGNQPQHF.